This T cell receptor beta chain stems from a study of beta chain features in type 1 diabetes. Overall study findings and caveats: Insertions were fewer and deletions more numerous at VDJ junctions in type 1 diabetes patients. Overrepresentation of cells with high TCR expression could result from cDNA sequencing. Moderate but significant shortening of TCRB CDR3s was recorded in all four CD4+ subsets from Type 1 diabetes patients. The naive, central memory and Treg TCRB repertoires of patients appeared to be more similar to one another than those of healthy donors.

In germline, CDR1 is SGHVS, CDR2 FNYEAQ. The length of the CDR3 is 13 residues. Between the trimmed V and J ends, which lost 6 bases and 7 bases, there was a span of 15 bases. The collection from each donor was one heparinised blood draw averaging roughly 100 mL. This clone was seen only a few times. No antigen is known for it. The study reverse transcribed the entire isolated RNA, so it sequenced expressed TCRB transcripts. The data were produced by immunoSEQ multiplex PCR, yet TCRdb's version contains in-frame clones alone and is incomplete. The sample comprises some 240,000 clones, 16% of which are singletons, and about 0.08% rests with the top ten.

The receptor's source is a man aged 30 to 39 with type 1 diabetes. Material for sequencing was naive CD4+ T cells from blood. J is TRBJ1-1 and V is TRBV7-6; D possibly corresponds to TRBD1 (5 bases). The CDR3 DNA sequence: TGTGCCAGCAGGCAAAGCCGGGACGGTGAAGCTTTCTTT. This sequence encodes CASRQSRDGEAFF.